A selection of T cell receptor beta chains follows, all from one sample in a study of T cells in Graves' hyperthyroidism and ophthalmopathy. MiXCR was run by TCRdb on the multiplex PCR reads, yielding one entry per CDR3 protein. This table has roughly 500,000 distinct CDR3 sequences, roughly 24% appearing once. Sequenced input: blood. These receptor sequences come from a woman younger than 45 with Graves' ophthalmopathy. Each CDR3 is given with its conserved first and last residue. D genes are given only for firm matches. Expanded clones get a size class; other rows say once, few or many, or leave the size out.

.	many	TRBV6-5	TRBJ2-2	TGTGCCAGCTTTCAGGGCTGGAACACCGGGGAGCTGTTTTTT	CASFQGWNTGELFF
TRBD2	few	TRBV6-2/TRBV6-3	TRBJ2-5	TGTGCCAGCAGTTTTCTGCGGGAGGCGGGGTGGGAGACCCAGTACTTC	CASSFLREAGWETQYF
TRBD2	many	TRBV9	TRBJ2-2	TGTGCCAGCAGCGCGGGACTAGCCACCGGGGAGCTGTTTTTT	CASSAGLATGELFF
.	.	TRBV5-1	TRBJ2-7	TGCGCCAGCAGTTTGGTAGAGACCTACGAGCAGTACTTC	CASSLVETYEQYF
.	many	TRBV20-1	TRBJ1-1	TGCAGTGCTAGCCAGGACCCTAACACTGAAGCTTTCTTT	CSASQDPNTEAFF
TRBD2	many	TRBV6-2/TRBV6-3	TRBJ2-5	TGTGCCAGCAGTTACATGCCCGGACTAGCGGGGGGCATGCAAGAGACCCAGTACTTC	CASSYMPGLAGGMQETQYF
TRBD1	.	TRBV7-2	TRBJ2-7	TGTGCCAGCAGCTTTAGCCGGGACAGGGACTACGAGCAGTACTTC	CASSFSRDRDYEQYF
TRBD1	many	TRBV28	TRBJ1-3	TGTGCCAGCAGTGGAGGACAGGTCTCCCTATATTTT	CASSGGQVSLYF
TRBD1	.	TRBV5-1	TRBJ2-5	TGCGCCAGCTCTCGGGGGCATTCCGGCGGCGGGACAGGGGAAGAGACCCAGTACTTC	CASSRGHSGGGTGEETQYF
.	.	TRBV12-3/TRBV12-4	TRBJ1-1	TGTGCCAGCAGACTCGGGAACACTGAAGCTTTCTTT	CASRLGNTEAFF
TRBD1	few	TRBV6-5	TRBJ2-7	TGTGCCAGCAGTTACTCTCCGGGACAGGGGTTCGACGAGCAGTACTTC	CASSYSPGQGFDEQYF
.	.	TRBV12-3/TRBV12-4	TRBJ2-7	TGTGCCAGCAGTTTTAGGTCAGGGTCTGCTCTTAGCTCCTACGAGCAGTACTTC	CASSFRSGSALSSYEQYF
TRBD1	many	TRBV7-9	TRBJ2-2	TGTGCCAGCAGCGCAGGGGGCCCCGGGGAGCTGTTTTTT	CASSAGGPGELFF
.	few	TRBV30	TRBJ2-7	TGTGCCTGGGGATGGGGAAAGTACGAGCAGTACTTC	CAWGWGKYEQYF
.	many	TRBV4-1	TRBJ2-7	TGCGCCAGCAGCCAAGATTCGTCGGGGTCCTACGAGCAGTACTTC	CASSQDSSGSYEQYF
.	.	TRBV6-1	TRBJ1-3	TGTGCCAGCACCGTGACTGTTCAACTTGGAAACACCATATATTTT	CASTVTVQLGNTIYF
TRBD1	.	TRBV12-3/TRBV12-4	TRBJ1-1	TGTGCCAGCACCCTGACAGGGGCTGAAGCTTTCTTT	CASTLTGAEAFF
TRBD1	few	TRBV3-1	TRBJ1-5	TGTGCCAGCAGCCAGACAGGGGGACAGCAGCCCCAGCATTTT	CASSQTGGQQPQHF
.	many	TRBV6-1	TRBJ1-5	TGTGCCAGCAGCCTAGGGAGGTCCGTTCAGCCCCAGCATTTT	CASSLGRSVQPQHF
.	few	TRBV6-1	TRBJ1-1	TGTGCCAGCAACGCCCCCTTTGGGGGAATGAACACTGAAGCTTTCTTT	CASNAPFGGMNTEAFF
.	.	TRBV27	TRBJ1-2	TGTGCCAGCAGGGATCCAAACTATGGCTACACCTTC	CASRDPNYGYTF
TRBD1	many	TRBV28	TRBJ1-6	TGTGCCAGCACCGGGACAGAGTATAATTCACCCCTCCACTTT	CASTGTEYNSPLHF
TRBD2	few	TRBV28	TRBJ2-4	TGTGCCAGCAGTTTCGGGACTAGCGGGAGCGGTAAAAACATTCAGTACTTC	CASSFGTSGSGKNIQYF
.	.	TRBV27	TRBJ1-5	TGTGCCAGCACAGGCTCCGATAGCAATCAGCCCCAGCATTTT	CASTGSDSNQPQHF
TRBD1	many	TRBV6-5	TRBJ2-7	TGTGCCAGCAGACAGGGGGCAGTAGGCGAGCAGTACTTC	CASRQGAVGEQYF
.	few	TRBV12-3/TRBV12-4	TRBJ2-7	TGTGCCAGCAGTTTAGGGAGGAGGGGAAACGAGCAGTACTTC	CASSLGRRGNEQYF
.	many	TRBV29-1	TRBJ2-5	TGCAGCGTTGAAGACGGTCATATTTTCCAGTACCAAGAGACCCAGTACTTC	CSVEDGHIFQYQETQYF
TRBD2	many	TRBV6-1	TRBJ2-7	TGTGCCAGCAGGTCCCGACTAGCGGGTCGCTACGAGCAGTACTTC	CASRSRLAGRYEQYF
.	many	TRBV7-2	TRBJ2-7	TGTGCCAGCAGCTTTGATATTCAGGGGTACGAGCAGTACTTC	CASSFDIQGYEQYF